One sample yielded the 27 T cell receptor beta chains listed below, sequenced in a study of post-analysis software for immune sequencing data. Study-level points and caveats: Five or six TRBV segments, TRBV5-6, TRBV5-1 and TRBV20-1 among them, were found more frequent in patients than controls.

Built from TCR beta cDNA, the libraries had unique molecular identifiers in them. TCRdb re-derived calls from the PCR reads in MiXCR, one entry per CDR3 protein. The sample carries about 400,000 distinct CDR3 sequences, about a third recorded once. These receptors lack a known antigen. The sequenced sample consisted of blood. The receptors stem from a girl aged 10-17 years with multiple sclerosis.

The rearrangement joins TRBV6-5 to TRBJ2-4, with D possibly TRBD2 on 6 matching bases. Germline CDR1 reads MNHEY; CDR2 reads SVGAGI. The CDR3 is made up of 15 amino acids. Trimming took 2 bases from V and 0 from J, leaving 8 bases between them. The CDR3 coding sequence is TGTGCCAGCAGTTACGCGGGGACAGCCAAAAACATTCAGTACTTC. Its translation: CASSYAGTAKNIQYF.

The chain has TRBV12-3 or TRBV12-4 and TRBJ1-2; the D is unclear. This CDR3 region has 12 residues. Trimming took off 2 bases at V and 8 bases at J, with 9 bases between the two ends. CDR3 amino acids: CASSLFGNGYTF. The DNA of the CDR3 is TGTGCCAGCAGTTTATTCGGGAACGGCTACACCTTC.

V usage is TRBV28 and J usage is TRBJ1-2, with a weak D call TRBD1 (6 bases). The germline gives CDR1 MDHEN, CDR2 SYDVKM. The CDR3 consists of 14 residues. Trimming pared 6 bases from V and 4 bases from J, leaving 15 bases between. The CDR3 is CASRPQGGGYGYTF. CDR3 DNA: TGTGCCAGCAGACCACAGGGAGGCGGCTATGGCTACACCTTC.

This clonotype was detected a few times. V and J are TRBV7-9 and TRBJ2-1; 9 bases align to TRBD2. The V gene end was trimmed by 5 bases and the J gene end by 6 bases; junction bases not matched to a gene: 11. Germline CDR1 and CDR2: SEHNR and FQNEAQ (reference sequence). The length of the CDR3 is 16 residues. CDR3 region: CASSLLSGGPVNEQFF. For the CDR3, the DNA is TGTGCCAGCAGCCTCCTCAGCGGGGGGCCTGTCAATGAGCAGTTCTTC.

The J gene is TRBJ2-7, the V gene TRBV6-8, with D possibly being TRBD1 or TRBD2 (5 bases each). The CDR3 totals 17 residues. Per the germline V gene, CDR1 is MNHGY and CDR2 is SAAAGT. Trimming took 0 bases from V and 4 from J, leaving 19 bases between them. CDR3 DNA sequence: TGTGCCAGCAGTTACTCGAGCTCGGGACCCTGCTGGTACGAGCAGTACTTC. Residues: CASSYSSSGPCWYEQYF.

Regarding this clonotype: This sequence may be a read error, since a much larger clone differs from it by one base. This chain links TRBV7-2 with TRBJ2-5; 10 nucleotides match TRBD2. This CDR3 has 14 amino acids. J gave up 5 bases and V 7 bases, and 7 bases lay outside the gene matches. Per the germline V gene, CDR1 is SGHTA and CDR2 is FQGNSA. This chain's CDR3 is CASTGAGGPETQYF. The DNA of the CDR3 is TGTGCCAGCACGGGAGCGGGGGGGCCTGAGACCCAGTACTTC.

This chain joins TRBV7-9 and TRBJ2-3, with D maybe TRBD1 (5 bases). CDR3 length: 14 residues. The V end lost 0 bases, the J end lost 4 bases, and 8 bases lay between the germline ends. CDR1 and CDR2 from the germline V gene are SEHNR and FQNEAQ (reference sequence). The CDR3 sequence is CASSLAQGADTQYF. In DNA, the CDR3 is TGTGCCAGCAGCTTAGCGCAGGGTGCAGATACGCAGTATTTT.

This clonotype turned up a few times. The V and J genes are TRBV12-3 or TRBV12-4 and TRBJ2-1; the D gene is possibly TRBD1 (7 bases). This CDR3 is built from 14 residues. Deletions cut 3 bases from V and 14 bases from J, with 20 bases between. The CDR3 bases are TGTGCCAGCAGTTTGGTAGGCAGGGGGGTAGGTGAGTTCTTC. This translates into CASSLVGRGVGEFF.

J is TRBJ1-5 and V is TRBV12-3 or TRBV12-4; D is ambiguous. CDR3 length: 11 amino acids. The V end lost 2 bases, the J end lost 6 bases, and 2 bases lay between the germline ends. The CDR3 nucleotides are TGTGCCAGCAGTTTAAGTCAGCCCCAGCATTTT. It is translated as CASSLSQPQHF.

As concerns this clonotype: The junction does not match germline at one end; this may be a read error. The chain has TRBV20-1 and TRBJ2-1; 12 nucleotides line up with TRBD2. The CDR3 has 16 residues. Germline values: CDR1 DFQATT, CDR2 SNEGSKA (reference sequence). CDR3 sequence (DNA): TGCGGTGCTACGCGGACTAGCGGGGCTTACTACAATGAGCAGTTCTTC. Its translation is CGATRTSGAYYNEQFF.

Comment on this clonotype: Since a much larger clone is just one base distant, this may be a read error. The V and J genes are TRBV11-2 and TRBJ2-1, with D tentatively TRBD2 (5 bases). Looked up from germline, CDR1 is SGHAT and CDR2 is FQNNGV. This CDR3 is built from 13 residues. Deletions cut 0 bases from V and 14 bases from J, with 14 bases between. DNA for the CDR3: TGTGCCAGCAGCTTAGAGGCGGGCCTGAACGAGTTCTTC. This encodes CASSLEAGLNEFF.

The chain is built from TRBV12-3 or TRBV12-4 and TRBJ1-6; D is ambiguous. This CDR3 is 15 amino acids long. Trimming took 1 base from V and 6 from J, leaving 10 bases between them. The CDR3 loop reads CASSLELPINSPLHF. CDR3 sequence (DNA): TGTGCCAGCAGTTTAGAACTTCCGATTAATTCACCCCTCCACTTT.

This clonotype has more than one count but fewer than ten. J is TRBJ1-1 and V is TRBV20-1; 7 bases are a match to TRBD1. J gave up 4 bases and V 5 bases, and 16 bases lay outside the gene matches. The CDR3 spans 16 residues. Germline CDR1 reads DFQATT; CDR2 reads SNEGSKA (reference sequence). The CDR3 sequence is CSASTGLGLGLTEAFF. CDR3 in DNA: TGCAGTGCTTCGACAGGGTTGGGACTGGGGCTCACTGAAGCTTTCTTT.

This clonotype was detected ten times or more. The rearrangement joins TRBV7-9 to TRBJ2-2; TRBD1 agrees at 8 bases. The CDR3 has 16 residues. V lost 3 bases to trimming and J lost 2 bases; unmatched junction nucleotides: 5. CDR1 SEHNR and CDR2 FQNEAQ come from the germline V gene (reference sequence). CDR3: CASSFGQGFNTGELFF. The CDR3 DNA is TGTGCCAGCAGCTTCGGACAGGGTTTTAACACCGGGGAGCTGTTTTTT.

A remark on this clonotype: At one end, the junction sequence differs from germline, possibly due to a read error. The rearrangement uses TRBV12-3 or TRBV12-4 and TRBJ2-1; 8 bases are a match to TRBD1. The CDR3 covers 16 residues. The CDR3 bases are TGTGCCAGCAGTGCTGCCCGCGGACAGGGAGACAATGAGCGGTTCTTC. This gives the protein CASSAARGQGDNERFF.

This clonotype occurred once. The genes are TRBV6-5 and TRBJ1-1, with a tentative D call TRBD1 (5 bases). This CDR3 has 16 amino acids. V lost 0 bases to trimming and J lost 4 bases, with 15 bases between them. Germline CDR1 MNHEY, CDR2 SVGAGI. In nucleotides, the CDR3 is TGTGCCAGCAGTTACTCCATTGAGGGGATAGGCACTGAAGCTTTCTTT. Its translation: CASSYSIEGIGTEAFF.

This rearrangement joins TRBV12-3 or TRBV12-4 to TRBJ2-5, with D hard to call. This CDR3 region has 14 residues. The V end was cut by 4 bases, the J end by 5 bases, with 14 bases between. CDR3 residues: CASSSPAHRETQYF. CDR3 DNA: TGTGCCAGCAGTTCCCCAGCACATCGGGAGACCCAGTACTTC.

V is TRBV14 and J is TRBJ1-1, with a possible D match to TRBD1 (5 bases). The length of the CDR3 is 15 residues. Per the germline V gene, CDR1 is SGHDN and CDR2 is FVKESK. V lost 4 bases, J lost 4 bases, and 16 bases lay in between. CDR3 protein: CASSPAWGITTEAFF. CDR3 DNA: TGTGCCAGCAGCCCGGCTTGGGGGATAACCACTGAAGCTTTCTTT.

The V and J genes are TRBV29-1 and TRBJ1-6; possibly TRBD1 for D (6 bases). CDR3 length: 13 residues. The germline CDR1 and CDR2 sequences are SQVTM and ANQGSEA. V lost 5 bases and J 4 bases, leaving 9 bases between the germline ends. In nucleotides, the CDR3 is TGCAGCGTTATGACAGGTTATAATTCACCCCTCCACTTT. Its translation: CSVMTGYNSPLHF.

The CDR3: CSARDSTYEQYF. The CDR3 DNA reads TGCAGCGCGCGAGACTCTACATACGAGCAGTACTTC. The rearrangement uses TRBV29-1 and TRBJ2-7; D is ambiguous. Germline-derived CDR1 and CDR2 are SQVTM and ANQGSEA. The CDR3 spans 12 residues. V shed 7 bases and J shed 4 bases, with 14 bases lying between them.

This rearrangement joins TRBV7-2 to TRBJ1-2; D gene ambiguous. The germline V and J ends were trimmed by 10 bases and 3 bases, with 6 bases remaining between them. Germline V gene data show CDR1 as SGHTA and CDR2 as FQGNSA. The CDR3 is 10 amino acids. CDR3 sequence reads: CATIDYGYTF. For the CDR3, the DNA is TGTGCCACCATTGACTATGGCTACACCTTC.

The chain carries TRBV27 and TRBJ2-1; 13 nucleotides align to TRBD2. CDR1 is MNHEY and CDR2 is SMNVEV in the germline V gene (reference sequence). This CDR3 is built from 15 residues. The V gene end was trimmed by 4 bases and the J gene end by 8 bases; junction bases not matched to a gene: 5. CDR3 amino acids: CASSWGLAGLDEQFF. CDR3 DNA: TGTGCCAGCAGTTGGGGACTAGCGGGACTCGATGAGCAGTTCTTC.

This clonotype was counted a few times. The genes are TRBV6-1 and TRBJ2-2, with D tentatively TRBD1 or TRBD2 (6 bases each). CDR1 MNHNS and CDR2 SASEGT come from the germline V gene. Trimming took 7 bases from V and 2 from J, leaving 11 bases between them. CDR3 length: 14 amino acids. CDR3 nucleotide sequence: TGTGCCAGCATCGCGGGGACAAACACCGGGGAGCTGTTTTTT. As protein: CASIAGTNTGELFF.

This clonotype was observed a few times. The chain links TRBV11-1 to TRBJ2-1; D tentatively fits TRBD1 or TRBD2 (5 bases each). CDR3 size: 21 residues. Germline CDR1 reads SGHAT; CDR2 reads FQDESV (reference sequence). V shed 0 bases and J shed 2 bases, with 26 bases lying between them. The CDR3 loop reads CASSLALLRDARMGAYNEQFF. In DNA form, the CDR3 reads TGTGCCAGCAGCTTAGCGCTCTTAAGGGACGCCCGGATGGGGGCCTACAATGAGCAGTTCTTC.

This clonotype has more than one count but fewer than ten. This chain uses TRBV29-1 with TRBJ2-1, with D perhaps matching TRBD2 (5 bases). Trimming removed 7 bases at V and 0 bases at J, with 7 bases between. The CDR3 spans 12 residues. CDR1 and CDR2 (germline): SQVTM, ANQGSEA. CDR3 sequence: CSAGSSYNEQFF. In DNA, the CDR3 is TGCAGCGCGGGGAGCTCCTACAATGAGCAGTTCTTC.

This chain links TRBV7-9 with TRBJ2-5; 11 bases map to TRBD2. With V trimmed by 5 bases and J by 5 bases, 10 bases remained unmatched. The CDR3 sequence is 16 residues long. Germline CDR1 is SEHNR and CDR2 is FQNEAQ (reference sequence). The CDR3 coding sequence is TGTGCCAGCAGCACCCGACTAGCGGGAAGACGGGAGACCCAGTACTTC. It encodes CASSTRLAGRRETQYF. The entire variable domain, with the rest obtained from reference TRBV7-9 and TRBJ2-5, is as follows: DTGVSQNPRHKITKRGQNVTFRCDPISEHNRLYWYRQTLGQGPEFLTYFQNEAQLEKSRLLSDRFSAERPKGSFSTLEIQRTEQGDSAMYLCASSTRLAGRRETQYFGPGTRLLVL.

This clonotype was detected a few times. The chain couples TRBV29-1 to TRBJ1-1; TRBD1 matches 9 bases. The trim removed 7 bases at V and 4 bases at J, leaving 4 bases unmatched. This CDR3 has 12 amino acids. Germline CDR1 SQVTM, CDR2 ANQGSEA. DNA of the CDR3: TGCAGCGCAAAACAGGGGGCCACTGAAGCTTTCTTT. Translating it yields CSAKQGATEAFF. The full variable domain, its missing parts supplied by reference TRBV29-1 and TRBJ1-1, is SAVISQKPSRDICQRGTSLTIQCQVDSQVTMMFWYRQQPGQSLTLIATANQGSEATYESGFVIDKFPISRPNLTFSTLTVSNMSPEDSSIYLCSAKQGATEAFFGQGTRLTVV.